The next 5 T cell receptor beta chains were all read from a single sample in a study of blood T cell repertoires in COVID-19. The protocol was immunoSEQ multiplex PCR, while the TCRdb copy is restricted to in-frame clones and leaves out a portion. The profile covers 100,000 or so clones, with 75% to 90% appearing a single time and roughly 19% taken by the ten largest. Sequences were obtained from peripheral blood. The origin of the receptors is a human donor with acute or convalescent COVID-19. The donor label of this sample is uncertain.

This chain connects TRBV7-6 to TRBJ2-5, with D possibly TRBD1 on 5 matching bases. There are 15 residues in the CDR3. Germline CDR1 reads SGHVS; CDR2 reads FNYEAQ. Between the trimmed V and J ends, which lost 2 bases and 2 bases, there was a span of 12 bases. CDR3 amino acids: CASSLITPGQETQYF. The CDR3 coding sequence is TGTGCCAGCAGCTTAATTACTCCAGGGCAAGAGACCCAGTACTTC.

CDR3 bases: TGTGCCAGCTCTCTAGCGGGAAACACCGGGGAGCTGTTTTTT. Protein: CASSLAGNTGELFF. The chain uses TRBV19 and TRBJ2-2; 9 bases map to TRBD2. The J segment lost 2 bases and the V segment lost 9 bases, leaving 4 bases of the junction unmatched. The CDR3 has 14 amino acids. Germline-derived CDR1 and CDR2 are LNHDA and SQIVND (reference sequence).

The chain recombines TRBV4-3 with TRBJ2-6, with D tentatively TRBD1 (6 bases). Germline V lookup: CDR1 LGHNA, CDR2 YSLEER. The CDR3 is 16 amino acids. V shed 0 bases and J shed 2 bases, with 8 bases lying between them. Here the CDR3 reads CASSQEWTAGANVLTF. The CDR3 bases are TGCGCCAGCAGCCAAGAATGGACAGCTGGGGCCAACGTCCTGACTTTC.

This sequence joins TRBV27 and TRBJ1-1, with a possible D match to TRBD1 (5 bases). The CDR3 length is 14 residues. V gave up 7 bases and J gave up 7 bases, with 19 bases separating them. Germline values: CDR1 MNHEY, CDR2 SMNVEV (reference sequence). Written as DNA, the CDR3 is TGTGCCAGCACCATTCGTGGGGCCCGAGGTGAAGCTTTCTTT. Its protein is CASTIRGARGEAFF.

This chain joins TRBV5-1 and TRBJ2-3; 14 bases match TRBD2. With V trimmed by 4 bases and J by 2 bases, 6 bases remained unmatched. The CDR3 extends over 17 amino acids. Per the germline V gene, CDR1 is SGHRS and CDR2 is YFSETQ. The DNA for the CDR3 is TGCGCCAGCAGCAAGGGGACTAGCGGGGGATACACAGATACGCAGTATTTT. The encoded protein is CASSKGTSGGYTDTQYF. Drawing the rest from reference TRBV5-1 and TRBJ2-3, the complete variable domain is KAGVTQTPRYLIKTRGQQVTLSCSPISGHRSVSWYQQTPGQGLQFLFEYFSETQRNKGNFPGRFSGRQFSNSRSEMNVSTLELGDSALYLCASSKGTSGGYTDTQYFGPGTRLTVL.